The next 21 T cell receptor beta chains were all read from a single sample in a study of radiotherapy plus CTLA-4 blockade in lung cancer. Sequenced by immunoSEQ multiplex PCR; TCRdb stores in-frame clones only, minus some. The sample has 50,000 to 70,000 clones; approximately 80% are singletons. The sample consisted of peripheral blood, taken from a patient treated with radiotherapy plus ipilimumab. Receptor source: a human donor with non-small cell lung cancer whose response to radiotherapy plus ipilimumab could not be evaluated.

The V gene is TRBV7-2, the J gene TRBJ1-3; D might be TRBD1 (5 bases). The V gene lost 3 bases and the J gene lost 0 bases, with 9 bases spanning the gap. CDR1 is SGHTA, CDR2 FQGNSA, per germline. The CDR3 totals 15 residues. The CDR3: CASSFGDYSGNTIYF. CDR3 in DNA: TGTGCCAGCAGCTTCGGGGACTACTCTGGAAACACCATATATTTT.

The count of this clone is one. This rearrangement joins TRBV7-2 to TRBJ2-7; D is perhaps TRBD2 (5 bases). The CDR3 has 14 residues. Deletions cut 5 bases from V and 0 bases from J, with 11 bases between. The germline CDR1 and CDR2 sequences are SGHTA and FQGNSA. The CDR3 sequence: CASSLDSFSYEQYF. As DNA, the CDR3 is TGTGCCAGCAGCCTGGACTCGTTCTCCTACGAGCAGTACTTC.

The rearrangement joins TRBV19 to TRBJ2-7; 8 nucleotides line up with TRBD1. Germline V gene data show CDR1 as LNHDA and CDR2 as SQIVND (reference sequence). Trimming cost V 5 bases and J 7 bases; bases outside gene matches: 7. The length of the CDR3 is 13 residues. DNA for the CDR3: TGTGCCAGTAGTCTGGGGACAGGTAGAGAGCAGTACTTC. Encoded protein: CASSLGTGREQYF.

The genes are TRBV5-1 and TRBJ2-3, with 14 positions matching TRBD2. Germline V gene sequence: CDR1 SGHRS, CDR2 YFSETQ. Trimming at V came to 4 bases and at J to 8 bases, leaving 9 bases not matched to a gene. The CDR3 loop spans 16 amino acids. CDR3 amino acids: CASSTGGLAGEPTQYF. CDR3 in DNA: TGCGCCAGCAGCACAGGGGGACTAGCGGGGGAACCTACGCAGTATTTT.

In the case of this clone: Other DNA sequences in this sample translate to the same CDR3. The V call is TRBV6-1, the J call TRBJ2-7, with 9 nucleotides matching TRBD2. CDR1 is MNHNS, CDR2 SASEGT, per germline. The CDR3 is made up of 14 amino acids. Trimming at V came to 8 bases and at J to 3 bases, leaving 8 bases not matched to a gene. The CDR3 nucleotides read TGTGCCAGCGATGCGGGGGGGTGGAACTACGAGCAGTACTTC. Its protein product is CASDAGGWNYEQYF.

The V call is TRBV27, the J call TRBJ1-2, with D tentatively TRBD1 (5 bases). Trimming removed 2 bases from V and 12 bases from J, with 16 bases in between. Germline V gene data show CDR1 as MNHEY and CDR2 as SMNVEV (reference sequence). This CDR3 comprises 13 residues. The CDR3 reads CASSLGRMGDHTF. CDR3 DNA: TGTGCCAGCAGTTTAGGGAGGATGGGGGACCACACCTTC.

This chain joins TRBV6-5 and TRBJ2-7; 8 bases line up with TRBD2. The length of the CDR3 is 15 residues. Germline CDR1 is MNHEY and CDR2 is SVGAGI. V was clipped by 8 bases and J by 4 bases; unmatched bases: 13. For the CDR3, the DNA is TGTGCCAGCCACACTGTGCGGGGGGCGAGTTACGAGCAGTACTTC. The encoded protein is CASHTVRGASYEQYF.

V and J are TRBV28 and TRBJ1-1; 8 bases line up with TRBD1. CDR3 length: 17 amino acids. In germline, CDR1 is MDHEN, CDR2 SYDVKM. The V segment lost 2 bases and the J segment 7 bases; nucleotides outside the gene matches: 15. CDR3 amino acids: CASSLRTGSRGGLEAFF. The CDR3 bases are TGTGCCAGCAGTTTACGGACAGGGTCGCGTGGGGGACTTGAAGCTTTCTTT.

The rearrangement links TRBV9 to TRBJ2-2, with 8 bases that match TRBD1. The CDR3 length is 19 residues. Per germline, CDR1 SGDLS and CDR2 YYNGEE. J gave up 1 base and V 3 bases, and 14 bases lay outside the gene matches. CDR3 sequence: CASSALAMTGALNTGELFF. For the CDR3, the DNA is TGTGCCAGCAGCGCCCTCGCCATGACAGGGGCACTGAACACCGGGGAGCTGTTTTTT.

The V call is TRBV5-6, the J call TRBJ1-2; possibly TRBD1 for D (6 bases). Trimming removed 4 bases from V and 4 bases from J, with 14 bases in between. The CDR3 is made up of 14 amino acids. Per the germline V gene, CDR1 is SGHDT and CDR2 is YYEEEE. CDR3 sequence reads: CASSISGTSYGYTF. The CDR3 bases are TGTGCCAGCAGCATATCCGGGACAAGCTATGGCTACACCTTC.

The J gene is TRBJ2-5, the V gene TRBV5-6, with TRBD2 identical over 10 bases. This CDR3 is 17 amino acids long. The V and J ends lost 4 bases and 3 bases, in that order; junction bases with no gene match: 12. Per germline, CDR1 SGHDT and CDR2 YYEEEE. CDR3 sequence: CASSTSRLSGGEETQYF. For the CDR3, the DNA is TGTGCCAGCAGCACATCCCGACTAAGCGGGGGGGAAGAGACCCAGTACTTC.

This clone came up a few times. The V gene is TRBV5-6, the J gene TRBJ2-7; TRBD1 matches 8 bases. After removal of 4 bases from V and 0 bases from J, the junction contained 3 bases not matched to a gene. Germline V gene data show CDR1 as SGHDT and CDR2 as YYEEEE. The CDR3 runs to 14 residues. In nucleotides, the CDR3 is TGTGCCAGCAGCGTGGGACAGGCCTCCTACGAGCAGTACTTC. Its translation: CASSVGQASYEQYF.

The V and J genes are TRBV19 and TRBJ2-3; 15 bases fit TRBD2. The J segment lost 6 bases and the V segment lost 4 bases, leaving 8 bases of the junction unmatched. The germline gives CDR1 LNHDA, CDR2 SQIVND (reference sequence). This CDR3 is built from 17 residues. Written as DNA, the CDR3 is TGTGCCAGTAGTACCTCGGGACTAGCGGGGGGAAAGGATACGCAGTATTTT. Translation: CASSTSGLAGGKDTQYF.

The chain uses TRBV2 and TRBJ1-2; 8 bases match TRBD1. V lost 6 bases, J lost 4 bases, and 10 bases stayed unmatched. This CDR3 region has 15 residues. Germline lookup yields CDR1 SNHLY and CDR2 FYNNEI. The CDR3 here is CASSLTPGTGYGYTF. CDR3 in DNA: TGTGCCAGCAGCCTCACCCCCGGGACAGGCTATGGCTACACCTTC.

DNA of the CDR3: TGTGCCAGCAGCTTCAGGGGGCGGTACAATGAGCAGTTCTTC. It is translated as CASSFRGRYNEQFF. V gene TRBV5-6 combines with J gene TRBJ2-1; TRBD1 agrees at 8 bases. Germline CDR1 is SGHDT and CDR2 is YYEEEE. The junction had 2 bases not matched to a gene; V was cut back by 2 bases and J by 4 bases. The CDR3 is 14 residues long.

The rearrangement uses TRBV7-2 and TRBJ1-1, with a possible D match to TRBD1 (5 bases). The CDR3 is made up of 13 amino acids. The V gene's germline CDR1 is SGHTA and CDR2 FQGNSA. The V end was cut by 4 bases, the J end by 1 base, with 7 bases between. The CDR3 DNA sequence: TGTGCCAGCAGCTCCACAGGGAACACTGAAGCTTTCTTT. This gives the protein CASSSTGNTEAFF.

This CDR3 reads CASSLDPVQYNEQFF. The CDR3 bases are TGTGCCAGCAGCTTAGATCCCGTACAATACAATGAGCAGTTCTTC. The chain employs TRBV11-2 and TRBJ2-1, with D uncertain. Germline values: CDR1 SGHAT, CDR2 FQNNGV. V was trimmed by 0 bases and J by 4 bases, leaving 10 bases between them. The CDR3 consists of 15 residues.

This chain connects TRBV11-2 to TRBJ1-1; no reliable D call. V lost 5 bases and J 6 bases, leaving 22 bases between the germline ends. CDR3 length equals 16 residues. Germline loops: CDR1 SGHAT, CDR2 FQNNGV. CDR3 region: CASSRGISILGSEAFF. Written as DNA, the CDR3 is TGTGCCAGCAGCCGCGGGATCTCAATATTAGGGTCTGAAGCTTTCTTT.

The CDR3 loop reads CASIPGQAQETQYF. Written as DNA, the CDR3 is TGTGCCAGCATCCCTGGGCAGGCCCAGGAGACCCAGTACTTC. The V and J genes are TRBV6-6 and TRBJ2-5; D unclear. Trimming pared 7 bases from V and 5 bases from J, leaving 17 bases between. The CDR3 length is 14 residues. Germline V gene lookup returns CDR1 MNHNY and CDR2 SVGAGI (reference sequence).

This clone is classed as medium-sized. This same CDR3 is encoded by further DNA sequences in the sample. The chain employs TRBV5-1 and TRBJ2-3, with D tentatively TRBD2 (6 bases). Germline CDR1 reads SGHRS; CDR2 reads YFSETQ. CDR3 length: 14 residues. V dropped 0 bases and J dropped 5 bases, with 10 bases sitting between them. The CDR3 DNA reads TGCGCCAGCAGCTTGGCCGACGGGGGAGATACGCAGTATTTT. Its translation is CASSLADGGDTQYF.

This clone was recorded once. The chain carries TRBV19 and TRBJ2-5; D gene unclear. Trimming removed 4 bases from V and 5 bases from J, with 14 bases in between. Germline assignment: CDR1 LNHDA and CDR2 SQIVND (reference sequence). The CDR3 is made up of 14 amino acids. The CDR3 is CASSNFVHGETQYF. For the CDR3, the DNA is TGTGCCAGTAGTAACTTTGTCCACGGGGAGACCCAGTACTTC.